A selection of T cell receptor beta chains follows, all from one sample in a study of beta chain features in type 1 diabetes. Using immunoSEQ multiplex PCR, the repertoire was profiled, and TCRdb retains in-frame clones only, with some absent. This table holds roughly 290,000 clones, 8% found once. Sequenced material: central memory CD4+ T cells from blood. All receptors derive from a woman aged 18-29 years in good health. Each CDR3 is given with its conserved first and last residue. D genes are given only for firm matches. Clone size is given for some rows only: seen once, a few or many times, or a class if the clone is expanded.

D	V	J	size	CDR3	DNA
TRBD1	TRBV9	TRBJ2-7	NA	CASNKGQGLYEQYF	TGTGCCAGTAATAAGGGACAGGGGTTATACGAGCAGTACTTC
TRBD2	TRBV27	TRBJ2-1	NA	CASSFVRLAGRDEQFF	TGTGCCAGCAGTTTCGTGCGACTAGCGGGCAGGGATGAGCAGTTCTTC
TRBD1	TRBV4-2	TRBJ2-3	NA	CASSQEALAGGEDTQYF	TGTGCCAGCAGCCAAGAGGCTCTGGCAGGGGGCGAGGATACGCAGTATTTT
TRBD2	TRBV18	TRBJ2-5	NA	CASSPRLAGKIGETQYF	TGTGCCAGCTCACCTCGACTAGCGGGGAAAATAGGAGAGACCCAGTACTTC
NA	TRBV7-9	TRBJ2-1	NA	CASSRRAGDGDEQFF	TGTGCCAGCAGCCGCCGGGCAGGGGACGGCGATGAGCAGTTCTTC
NA	TRBV29-1	TRBJ1-1	NA	CSVEVNTEAFF	TGCAGCGTTGAAGTGAACACTGAAGCTTTCTTT
NA	TRBV14	TRBJ1-6	few	CASSQGHDNSPLHF	TGTGCCAGCAGCCAGGGACACGATAATTCACCCCTCCACTTT
NA	TRBV20-1	TRBJ2-5	few	CSARTLETQYF	TGCAGTGCTAGGACCCTTGAGACCCAGTACTTC
TRBD1	TRBV7-9	TRBJ1-1	few	CASSSQGAGRNTEAFF	TGTGCCAGCAGCTCACAGGGGGCAGGCCGGAACACTGAAGCTTTCTTT
NA	TRBV4-1	TRBJ2-1	NA	CASSQDFTGPYNEQFF	TGCGCCAGCAGCCAAGATTTCACGGGGCCCTACAATGAGCAGTTCTTC
NA	TRBV30	TRBJ2-1	NA	CAWSVGLASDEQFF	TGTGCCTGGAGTGTAGGTCTAGCGTCCGATGAGCAGTTCTTC
NA	TRBV6-1	TRBJ2-7	few	CASTRTEIYEQYF	TGTGCCAGCACCAGGACAGAGATCTACGAGCAGTACTTC
NA	TRBV7-6	TRBJ2-7	few	CASSESLHSSYEQYF	TGTGCCAGCAGCGAAAGTCTCCATAGCTCCTACGAGCAGTACTTC
NA	TRBV2	TRBJ2-1	NA	CASGAPYNEQFF	TGTGCCAGCGGCGCTCCCTACAATGAGCAGTTCTTC
NA	TRBV25-1	TRBJ2-3	NA	CASSPGRSTDTQYF	TGTGCCAGCAGTCCCGGACGTAGCACAGATACGCAGTATTTT
NA	TRBV7-9	TRBJ2-6	many	CASSLSLPGANVLTF	TGTGCCAGCAGCTTATCCCTTCCAGGGGCCAACGTCCTGACTTTC
NA	TRBV9	TRBJ2-2	few	CASSETLNTGELFF	TGTGCCAGCAGCGAGACACTGAACACCGGGGAGCTGTTTTTT
TRBD2	TRBV19	TRBJ2-7	many	CASRPSGSYEQYF	TGTGCCAGTCGGCCTAGCGGGAGTTACGAGCAGTACTTC
NA	TRBV18	TRBJ2-3	few	CASSPGENTQYF	TGTGCCAGCTCACCAGGCGAGAATACGCAGTATTTT
NA	TRBV19	TRBJ2-4	many	CASSILKDVAKNIQYF	TGTGCCAGTAGTATCCTCAAGGATGTAGCCAAAAACATTCAGTACTTC
TRBD2	TRBV7-3	TRBJ2-2	NA	CASSAHSGGVNGELFF	TGTGCCAGCAGCGCTCATAGCGGGGGAGTCAACGGGGAGCTGTTTTTT
NA	TRBV6-6	TRBJ1-2	NA	CASSDRDGTGYTF	TGTGCCAGCAGTGATAGAGACGGTACGGGCTACACCTTC
NA	TRBV9	TRBJ1-3	NA	CASSVTIGETGNTIYF	TGTGCCAGCAGCGTAACAATTGGGGAGACTGGAAACACCATATATTTT
NA	TRBV7-2	TRBJ2-5	many	CASSPGSSWGTQYF	TGTGCCAGCAGCCCCGGGTCATCTTGGGGGACCCAGTACTTC
TRBD2	TRBV9	TRBJ2-1	few	CASSVDAGGGEQFF	TGTGCCAGCAGCGTAGATGCGGGGGGCGGTGAGCAGTTCTTC
TRBD1	TRBV9	TRBJ1-5	few	CASSPTGDGNQPQHF	TGTGCCAGCAGCCCTACAGGGGATGGCAATCAGCCCCAGCATTTT
NA	TRBV5-1	TRBJ1-1	few	CASSKDLTEAFF	TGCGCCAGCAGCAAGGACCTCACAGAAGCTTTCTTT
NA	TRBV7-9	TRBJ2-7	few	CASSLDFSYEQYF	TGTGCCAGCAGCTTGGACTTTTCCTACGAGCAGTACTTC
TRBD2	TRBV15	TRBJ2-1	NA	CATSRAGTSGRYEQFF	TGTGCCACCAGCAGAGCTGGGACTAGCGGGAGGTATGAGCAGTTCTTC
NA	TRBV14	TRBJ2-6	many	CASSSLSGANVLTF	TGTGCCAGCTCCTCGCTCTCTGGGGCCAACGTCCTGACTTTC
NA	TRBV27	TRBJ1-1	few	CASSLFLTSGTEAFF	TGTGCCAGCAGTTTATTCCTGACGAGTGGGACTGAAGCTTTCTTT
TRBD2	TRBV25-1	TRBJ2-1	many	CASSEFGLAGEQFF	TGTGCCAGCAGTGAATTTGGACTAGCAGGCGAGCAGTTCTTC
NA	TRBV5-1	TRBJ2-4	many	CASSLWTGDKNIQYF	TGCGCCAGCAGCTTGTGGACGGGCGATAAAAACATTCAGTACTTC
NA	TRBV5-1	TRBJ1-2	NA	CASSLGAAAGGYTF	TGCGCCAGCAGCTTGGGAGCAGCGGCCGGCGGCTACACCTTC
TRBD1	TRBV5-4	TRBJ1-4	NA	CASSSTGVDEKLFF	TGTGCCAGCAGCAGTACAGGGGTGGATGAAAAACTGTTTTTT
TRBD1	TRBV30	TRBJ2-5	NA	CAWTPGQIEETQYF	TGTGCCTGGACACCGGGACAGATCGAAGAGACCCAGTACTTC
TRBD1	TRBV25-1	TRBJ1-6	few	CASRAPTGDGSPLHF	TGTGCCAGCAGAGCCCCAACAGGGGACGGTTCACCCCTCCACTTT
TRBD2	TRBV7-2	TRBJ2-1	many	CASSYGLAANEQFF	TGTGCCAGCAGTTACGGACTAGCGGCAAATGAGCAGTTCTTC
NA	TRBV9	TRBJ1-3	NA	CASSEGPYTGNTIYF	TGTGCCAGCAGCGAGGGACCTTATACTGGAAACACCATATATTTT
TRBD2	TRBV11-1	TRBJ2-1	few	CASSRSGVSYNEQFF	TGTGCCAGCAGCCGTAGCGGGGTCTCCTACAATGAGCAGTTCTTC
NA	TRBV7-9	TRBJ1-1	NA	CASSPRGGLETEAFF	TGTGCCAGCAGCCCGCGGGGGGGGCTTGAGACTGAAGCTTTCTTT
NA	TRBV4-2	TRBJ1-5	few	CASSQDRGGEPQHF	TGTGCCAGCAGCCAAGACCGAGGGGGAGAGCCCCAGCATTTT
NA	TRBV7-9	TRBJ2-4	few	CASRALGAGAKNIQYF	TGTGCCAGCAGAGCCCTGGGGGCTGGAGCCAAAAACATTCAGTACTTC
NA	TRBV27	TRBJ1-1	NA	CASSRTPMNTEAFF	TGTGCCAGCAGCAGGACACCAATGAACACTGAAGCTTTCTTT
NA	TRBV7-2	TRBJ1-2	NA	CASSSRGNYGYTF	TGTGCCAGCAGCTCCAGGGGCAACTATGGCTACACCTTC
NA	TRBV19	TRBJ2-1	few	CASRSWDNEQFF	TGTGCCAGCCGGTCTTGGGACAATGAGCAGTTCTTC
TRBD2	TRBV2	TRBJ2-3	NA	CASDASGSTDTQYF	TGTGCCAGCGATGCTAGCGGGAGCACAGATACGCAGTATTTT
TRBD1	TRBV5-1	TRBJ2-5	few	CASSLAGTAEETQYF	TGCGCCAGCAGCTTGGCCGGGACAGCCGAAGAGACCCAGTACTTC
TRBD1	TRBV25-1	TRBJ2-7	NA	CASSVMTGQSYEQYF	TGTGCCAGCAGCGTCATGACAGGGCAATCCTACGAGCAGTACTTC
NA	TRBV5-1	TRBJ1-2	NA	CASSLVGRYSYGYTF	TGCGCCAGCAGCTTGGTAGGCCGTTACTCCTATGGCTACACCTTC
NA	TRBV6-5	TRBJ2-7	many	CASSYVPGVGYEQYF	TGTGCCAGCAGTTACGTCCCGGGAGTAGGGTACGAGCAGTACTTC